The present T cell receptor (beta chain) was sequenced within a study of T cell repertoires in aging, cancer and after chemotherapy. Study conclusions and caveats: In cancer patients, declining TCR diversity with age involved lost richness and lost evenness. Age-matched healthy donors had significantly more diverse, less clonal blood TCR repertoires than untreated cancer patients.

Multiplex touch-down PCR with TRB-A/B primers amplified rearranged V-D-J TRB sequences. TCRdb re-derived calls from the multiplex PCR reads in MiXCR, one entry per CDR3 protein. The sample records about 10,000 distinct CDR3 sequences, around two fifths being singletons. Amplification of TCR beta used genomic DNA extracted from peripheral blood. For this clonotype: The target antigen is unknown.

Trimming stripped 4 bases from V and 2 bases from J, with 7 bases between. The CDR3 loop spans 13 amino acids. The clonotype originates from a human donor in good health. The specimen sequenced was blood. V gene TRBV12-3 or TRBV12-4 combines with J gene TRBJ2-3; D is undetermined. In DNA form, the CDR3 reads TGTGCCAGCAGTTCTTGGAACACAGATACGCAGTATTTT. It encodes CASSSWNTDTQYF.